This T cell receptor (beta chain) was observed in a study of T-cell memory formation after mild COVID-19. Across the whole study: Across donors, TCR clusters were largely donor specific. Whole-study results and caveats: The main location of contracting CD4+ clones was CM and EM, and that of contracting CD8+ clones was EMRA. In pre-infection memory, a portion of responding clones appeared, which suggested that cross-reactive memory joined.

One entry per CDR3 protein, called by TCRdb with MiXCR from the 5' RACE reads. The sample consists of under 400,000 distinct CDR3 sequences, around 28% of them appearing once. Trimming took 8 bases from V and 6 from J, leaving 11 bases between them. CDR3 length: 12 residues. The germline CDR1 and CDR2 sequences are MNHEY and SVGAGI. With regard to this clonotype: Its antigen remains unknown.

Sequencing input: PBMCs or a T cell subset sorted from them (not recorded which). This sequence originates from an adult woman who had mild COVID-19 (a few samples of this study predate the infection). Cell type and time point are not known. The V gene is TRBV6-5, the J gene TRBJ2-1; D not certain. CDR3 nucleotides: TGTGCCAGCCTAGGTCTTCGCAATGAGCAGTTCTTC. It codes for CASLGLRNEQFF.